This T cell receptor (beta chain) was retrieved from a study of beta chain features in type 1 diabetes. Points from the study as a whole: In patients and controls equally, PCR might favor templates that are shorter.

This clone turned up a few times. What it binds is unknown. The V gene end was trimmed by 6 bases and the J gene end by 5 bases; junction bases not matched to a gene: 17. The CDR3 covers 16 residues. Per the germline V gene, CDR1 is SGHRS and CDR2 is YFSETQ. Expressed TCRB transcripts were sequenced because the isolated RNA had all been reverse transcribed beforehand. The table came from immunoSEQ multiplex PCR; TCRdb's copy has only in-frame clones and leaves some out. The sample has around 500,000 clones, about an eighth seen once. The V gene is TRBV5-1, the J gene TRBJ2-7; 7 nucleotides match TRBD1. Sequencing used naive CD4+ T cells from blood. The source of this sequence is a woman under 30 in good health. The CDR3 DNA reads TGCGCCAGCACCCCCCGACAGGGACGAGCAGAGGACGAGCAGTACTTC. Residues: CASTPRQGRAEDEQYF.